The 26 T cell receptor beta chains given below trace back to one sample, sequenced in a study of blood T cell repertoires in COVID-19. Sequencing used immunoSEQ multiplex PCR; TCRdb keeps in-frame clones, though not all of them. The table lists 400,000 or so clones, more than 70% of them singletons, with around 2% in the top ten. The sample taken for sequencing was PBMCs or T cells enriched from blood (not recorded which). The receptors here all came from a man between 40 and 49 years old in a cohort exposed to, infected with or recovered from COVID-19 (not recorded which).

This chain joins TRBV7-9 and TRBJ2-6; 9 bases are shared with TRBD2. Germline V CDR1 and CDR2: SEHNR, FQNEAQ (reference sequence). This CDR3 spans 16 amino acids. The V segment lost 3 bases and the J segment 4 bases; nucleotides outside the gene matches: 4. CDR3 amino acids: CASSFAGGRGANVLTF. In DNA form, the CDR3 reads TGTGCCAGCAGCTTCGCGGGGGGGCGAGGGGCCAACGTCCTGACTTTC.

V is TRBV12-3 or TRBV12-4 and J is TRBJ1-3, with 7 positions matching TRBD1. The CDR3 has 13 residues. Unmatched junction bases numbered 9, after V lost 11 bases and J lost 5 bases. The CDR3 nucleotides are TGTGCCGTGAGCCAGGGGGGAAGAAACACCATATATTTT. It is translated as CAVSQGGRNTIYF.

This chain uses TRBV28 with TRBJ2-1, with 9 bases matching TRBD1. CDR1 is MDHEN, CDR2 SYDVKM, per germline. This CDR3 is built from 15 residues. Trimming at V came to 2 bases and at J to 10 bases, leaving 9 bases not matched to a gene. The CDR3 is CASSLPGTGSWEQFF. CDR3 sequence (DNA): TGTGCCAGCAGTTTACCCGGGACAGGGTCGTGGGAGCAGTTCTTC.

The J gene is TRBJ1-2, the V gene TRBV5-1; maybe TRBD1 (5 bases). Germline V gene sequence: CDR1 SGHRS, CDR2 YFSETQ. Trimming pared 2 bases from V and 5 bases from J, leaving 10 bases between. The CDR3 totals 13 residues. The CDR3 DNA sequence: TGCGCCAGCAGCTTAACAGGCTCTTATGGCTACACCTTC. It is translated as CASSLTGSYGYTF.

Only one count was recorded for this clone. The chain couples TRBV18 to TRBJ1-2, with 8 bases matching TRBD1. Germline CDR1 and CDR2: KGHSH and LQKENI. The CDR3 is made up of 13 amino acids. V shed 4 bases, J shed 8 bases, and the junction held 6 bases outside the gene matches. This CDR3 reads CASSRGQEEGYTF. CDR3 coding DNA: TGTGCCAGCTCACGGGGACAGGAGGAGGGCTACACCTTC.

The chain combines TRBV7-9 with TRBJ1-6; TRBD1 aligns across 10 bases. Germline values: CDR1 SEHNR, CDR2 FQNEAQ (reference sequence). CDR3 length equals 14 residues. The trim removed 4 bases at V and 7 bases at J, leaving 1 base unmatched. The CDR3 loop is CASSWTGGNSPLHF. DNA for the CDR3: TGTGCCAGCAGCTGGACAGGGGGAAATTCACCCCTCCACTTT.

The chain employs TRBV3-1 (or the pseudogene TRBV3-2) and TRBJ1-1; D not certain. CDR1 and CDR2 from the germline V gene are LGHDT and YNNKEL (reference sequence). V was clipped by 1 base and J by 1 base, with 4 bases between them. The CDR3 consists of 13 residues. The CDR3 sequence is CASSQVRNTEAFF. The DNA for the CDR3 is TGTGCCAGCAGCCAAGTGAGGAACACTGAAGCTTTCTTT.

This sequence joins TRBV3-1 (or the pseudogene TRBV3-2) and TRBJ1-4, with D unclear. Germline values: CDR1 LGHDT, CDR2 YNNKEL (reference sequence). This CDR3 is 15 amino acids long. The germline V and J ends were trimmed by 1 base and 0 bases, with 6 bases remaining between them. The CDR3 DNA reads TGTGCCAGCAGCCAAGTCGGAGCAACTAATGAAAAACTGTTTTTT. The encoded protein is CASSQVGATNEKLFF.

Comment on this clone: Other DNA variants within this sample encode the same CDR3. The chain uses TRBV3-1 (or the pseudogene TRBV3-2) and TRBJ1-2, with TRBD1 as a possible D gene (6 bases). V was shortened by 0 bases and J by 5 bases, with 13 bases between the two germline ends. The CDR3 totals 15 residues. In germline, CDR1 is LGHDT, CDR2 YNNKEL (reference sequence). The CDR3 DNA reads as TGTGCCAGCAGCCAAGAACTTAACAGGGCTTATGGCTACACCTTC. This encodes CASSQELNRAYGYTF.

This rearrangement joins TRBV11-2 to TRBJ1-5; D gene ambiguous. V was clipped by 0 bases and J by 3 bases, with 3 bases between them. Germline CDR1 SGHAT, CDR2 FQNNGV. This CDR3 region has 13 residues. CDR3 amino acids: CASSLDVNQPQHF. CDR3 bases: TGTGCCAGCAGCTTAGACGTCAATCAGCCCCAGCATTTT.

The genes are TRBV21-1 and TRBJ2-2; the table's D gene call, TRBD2, was not cross checked with the DNA. TRBV21-1 is recorded as a pseudogene. This CDR3 is 16 amino acids long. CDR3 in DNA: TGTGCCAGCAGACTAGCGGGAGGGCCTCGCACCGGGGAGCTGTTTTTT. This sequence encodes CASRLAGGPRTGELFF.

The V and J genes are TRBV19 and TRBJ2-1; the match to TRBD2 covers 9 bases. The CDR3 totals 16 residues. Germline V gene sequence: CDR1 LNHDA, CDR2 SQIVND (reference sequence). Trimming at V came to 4 bases and at J to 1 base, leaving 5 bases not matched to a gene. CDR3 in amino acids: CASSKIAGVSYNEQFF. The CDR3 bases are TGTGCCAGTAGTAAAATAGCGGGAGTGTCCTACAATGAGCAGTTCTTC.

The gene calls are TRBV3-1 (or the pseudogene TRBV3-2) and TRBJ2-1, with 7 bases fitting TRBD2. V lost 2 bases to trimming and J lost 8 bases; unmatched junction nucleotides: 9. Germline-derived CDR1 and CDR2 are LGHDT and YNNKEL (reference sequence). The CDR3 is 15 residues long. CDR3: CASSQSPAGSYEQFF. For the CDR3, the DNA is TGTGCCAGCAGCCAAAGTCCAGCGGGATCGTATGAGCAGTTCTTC.

The V call is TRBV28, the J call TRBJ1-2; D unresolved. This CDR3 comprises 14 residues. CDR1 and CDR2 from the germline V gene are MDHEN and SYDVKM. V dropped 6 bases and J dropped 0 bases, with 11 bases sitting between them. Written as DNA, the CDR3 is TGTGCCAGCAGAAACCAGGAAACTAACTATGGCTACACCTTC. Protein product: CASRNQETNYGYTF.

V and J are TRBV10-3 and TRBJ1-4; D call uncertain. The germline V and J ends were trimmed by 3 bases and 4 bases, with 18 bases remaining between them. This CDR3 comprises 17 residues. Germline CDR1 reads ENHRY; CDR2 reads SYGVKD. CDR3 bases: TGTGCCATCAGTGATTACCCTGATGGCGGACTTAATGAAAAACTGTTTTTT. This gives the protein CAISDYPDGGLNEKLFF.

V and J are TRBV6-1 and TRBJ1-2; 7 nucleotides line up with TRBD1. With V trimmed by 1 base and J by 8 bases, 7 bases remained unmatched. Germline CDR1 MNHNS, CDR2 SASEGT. The CDR3 consists of 14 residues. DNA for the CDR3: TGTGCCAGCAGTGAAGGGGGGGCAGGGGGAGGCTACACCTTC. Residues: CASSEGGAGGGYTF.

The chain uses TRBV7-9 and TRBJ1-4; possibly TRBD1 for D (6 bases). Germline V gives CDR1 SEHNR, CDR2 FQNEAQ (reference sequence). There are 14 residues in the CDR3. Trimming stripped 4 bases from V and 7 bases from J, with 13 bases between. The CDR3 coding sequence is TGTGCCAGCAGCTACGCAGGGGAGGGTGAAAAACTGTTTTTT. This translates into CASSYAGEGEKLFF.

The CDR3 DNA follows: TGTGCCAGCAGCTTAGTGGGGGGGACGTGGTATAATTCACCCCTCCACTTT. As protein: CASSLVGGTWYNSPLHF. The genes are TRBV7-2 and TRBJ1-6; maybe TRBD1 (5 bases). Germline CDR1 SGHTA, CDR2 FQGNSA. With 1 base removed from V and 4 bases from J, the gap between germline ends came to 14 bases. The CDR3 covers 17 residues.

This chain connects TRBV4-1 to TRBJ1-1; the D gene is possibly TRBD1 (5 bases). The V and J ends lost 4 bases and 3 bases respectively, with 18 bases between them. From germline, CDR1 is MGHRA and CDR2 YSYEKL. This CDR3 has 16 amino acids. The CDR3: CASSPRAGGRDTEAFF. CDR3 in DNA: TGCGCCAGCAGCCCCCGGGCCGGGGGAAGGGACACTGAAGCTTTCTTT.

V is TRBV10-3 and J is TRBJ2-2; 10 positions agree with TRBD1. The CDR3 has 15 amino acids. Germline assignment: CDR1 ENHRY and CDR2 SYGVKD. Trimming cost V 3 bases and J 7 bases; bases outside gene matches: 5. Written as DNA, the CDR3 is TGTGCCATCAGTGACGACAGGGGGCACAGCGGGGAGCTGTTTTTT. Amino acids: CAISDDRGHSGELFF.

The rearrangement links TRBV28 to TRBJ2-3; 12 positions agree with TRBD2. Germline V CDR1 and CDR2: MDHEN, SYDVKM. After removal of 5 bases from V and 0 bases from J, the junction contained 6 bases not matched to a gene. This CDR3 contains 17 residues. CDR3 coding DNA: TGTGCCAGCAGTATTTGGACTAGCGGGGAAAGCACAGATACGCAGTATTTT. This encodes CASSIWTSGESTDTQYF.

The chain uses TRBV10-3 and TRBJ2-1; 7 bases match TRBD2. The germline gives CDR1 ENHRY, CDR2 SYGVKD. V was clipped by 3 bases and J by 10 bases; unmatched bases: 12. The CDR3 is 15 amino acids. CDR3 DNA sequence: TGTGCCATCAGTGAAGCACGGGGGGTCTTAACCGAGCAGTTCTTC. Translated: CAISEARGVLTEQFF.

V and J are TRBV28 and TRBJ1-1; a possible D gene is TRBD1 (6 bases). This CDR3 has 14 residues. V was cut by 5 bases and J by 4 bases, with 14 bases left in between. Looked up from germline, CDR1 is MDHEN and CDR2 is SYDVKM. This CDR3 reads CASSLRQVRTEAFF. Written as DNA, the CDR3 is TGTGCCAGCAGTCTCAGACAGGTCCGCACTGAAGCTTTCTTT.

The V gene is TRBV6-4, the J gene TRBJ1-1; 7 positions agree with TRBD1. V lost 0 bases, J lost 7 bases, and 2 bases stayed unmatched. Germline CDR1 is MRHNA and CDR2 is SNTAGT. This CDR3 is 13 amino acids long. CDR3 coding DNA: TGTGCCAGCAGTGACTCATACAGGGGTGAAGCTTTCTTT. Its translation is CASSDSYRGEAFF.

This chain uses TRBV7-3 with TRBJ2-3; weak D call: TRBD2 (6 bases). V lost 0 bases to trimming and J lost 6 bases, with 13 bases between them. This CDR3 is 15 amino acids long. Germline values: CDR1 SGHTA, CDR2 FQGTGA. CDR3 DNA: TGTGCCAGCAGCTTAACGGGTGGGAGGCCGGATACGCAGTATTTT. This codes for CASSLTGGRPDTQYF.

The gene calls are TRBV7-2 and TRBJ2-6, with a weak D call TRBD2 (5 bases). The length of the CDR3 is 17 residues. From germline, CDR1 is SGHTA and CDR2 FQGNSA. The V and J ends lost 5 bases and 0 bases respectively, with 14 bases between them. The CDR3 sequence is CASSDRGATSGANVLTF. CDR3 bases: TGTGCCAGCAGCGATCGGGGTGCCACCTCTGGGGCCAACGTCCTGACTTTC.